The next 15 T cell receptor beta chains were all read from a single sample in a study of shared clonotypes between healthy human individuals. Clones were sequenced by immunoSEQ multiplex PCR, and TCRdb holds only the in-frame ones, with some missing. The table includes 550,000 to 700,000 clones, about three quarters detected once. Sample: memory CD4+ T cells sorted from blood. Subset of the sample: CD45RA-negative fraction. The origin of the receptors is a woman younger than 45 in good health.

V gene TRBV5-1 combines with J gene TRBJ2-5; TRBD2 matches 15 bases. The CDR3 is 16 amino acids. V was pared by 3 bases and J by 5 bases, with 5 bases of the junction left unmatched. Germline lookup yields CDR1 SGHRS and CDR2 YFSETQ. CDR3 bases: TGCGCCAGCAGCTGGGTCGGGACTAGCGGGAGGGAGACCCAGTACTTC. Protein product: CASSWVGTSGRETQYF. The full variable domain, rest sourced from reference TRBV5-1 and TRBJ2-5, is KAGVTQTPRYLIKTRGQQVTLSCSPISGHRSVSWYQQTPGQGLQFLFEYFSETQRNKGNFPGRFSGRQFSNSRSEMNVSTLELGDSALYLCASSWVGTSGRETQYFGPGTRLLVL.

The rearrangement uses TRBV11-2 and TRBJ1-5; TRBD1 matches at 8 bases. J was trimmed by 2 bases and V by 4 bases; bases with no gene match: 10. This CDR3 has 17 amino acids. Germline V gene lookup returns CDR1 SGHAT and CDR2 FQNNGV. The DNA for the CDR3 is TGTGCCAGCAGCTCCCGGACAGGGAGGGCTGGCAATCAGCCCCAGCATTTT. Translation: CASSSRTGRAGNQPQHF.

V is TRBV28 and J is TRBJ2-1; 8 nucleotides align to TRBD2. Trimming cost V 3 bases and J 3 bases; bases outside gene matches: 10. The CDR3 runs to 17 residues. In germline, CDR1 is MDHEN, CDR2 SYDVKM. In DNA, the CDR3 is TGTGCCAGCAGTTTTGTTGTTGGCGGGAGGTTCTACAATGAGCAGTTCTTC. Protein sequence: CASSFVVGGRFYNEQFF.

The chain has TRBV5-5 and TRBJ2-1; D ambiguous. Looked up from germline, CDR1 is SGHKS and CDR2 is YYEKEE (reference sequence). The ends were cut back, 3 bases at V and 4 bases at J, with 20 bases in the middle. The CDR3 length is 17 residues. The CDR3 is CASSSGSTASRYNEQFF. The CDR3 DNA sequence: TGTGCCAGCAGCTCGGGTTCGACGGCGAGTAGGTACAATGAGCAGTTCTTC. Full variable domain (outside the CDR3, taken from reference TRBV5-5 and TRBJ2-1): DAGVTQSPTHLIKTRGQQVTLRCSPISGHKSVSWYQQVLGQGPQFIFQYYEKEERGRGNFPDRFSARQFPNYSSELNVNALLLGDSALYLCASSSGSTASRYNEQFFGPGTRLTVL.

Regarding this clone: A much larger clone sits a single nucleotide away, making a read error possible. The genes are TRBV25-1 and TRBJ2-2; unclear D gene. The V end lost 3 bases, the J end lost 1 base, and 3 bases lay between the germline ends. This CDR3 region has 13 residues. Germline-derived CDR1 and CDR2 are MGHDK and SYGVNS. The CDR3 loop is CASSDRNTGELFF. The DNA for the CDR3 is TGTGCCAGCAGTGACAGGAACACCGGGGAGCTGTTTTTT.

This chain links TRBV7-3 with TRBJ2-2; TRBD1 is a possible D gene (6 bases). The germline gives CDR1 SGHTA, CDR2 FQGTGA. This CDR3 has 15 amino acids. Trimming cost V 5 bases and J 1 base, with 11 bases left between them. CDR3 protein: CASSPRRGNTGELFF. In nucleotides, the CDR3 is TGTGCCAGCAGCCCCCGCAGGGGGAACACCGGGGAGCTGTTTTTT.

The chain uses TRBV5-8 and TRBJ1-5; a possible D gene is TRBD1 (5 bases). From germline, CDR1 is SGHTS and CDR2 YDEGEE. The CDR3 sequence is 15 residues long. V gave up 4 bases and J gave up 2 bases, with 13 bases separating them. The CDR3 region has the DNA TGTGCCAGCAGCCGGGGGGTATCGGGCAATCAGCCCCAGCATTTT. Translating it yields CASSRGVSGNQPQHF.

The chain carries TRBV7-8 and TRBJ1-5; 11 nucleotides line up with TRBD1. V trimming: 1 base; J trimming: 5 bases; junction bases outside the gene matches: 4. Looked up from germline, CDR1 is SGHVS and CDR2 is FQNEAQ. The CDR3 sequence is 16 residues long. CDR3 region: CASSLVRTGGDQPQHF. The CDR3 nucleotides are TGTGCCAGCAGCTTAGTGAGGACAGGGGGCGATCAGCCCCAGCATTTT.

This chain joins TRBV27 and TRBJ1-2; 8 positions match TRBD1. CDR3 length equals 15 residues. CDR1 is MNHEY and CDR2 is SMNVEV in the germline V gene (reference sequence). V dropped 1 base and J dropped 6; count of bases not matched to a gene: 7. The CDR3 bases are TGTGCCAGCAGTTTATTCCAGGACAGGGATGATGGCTACACCTTC. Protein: CASSLFQDRDDGYTF.

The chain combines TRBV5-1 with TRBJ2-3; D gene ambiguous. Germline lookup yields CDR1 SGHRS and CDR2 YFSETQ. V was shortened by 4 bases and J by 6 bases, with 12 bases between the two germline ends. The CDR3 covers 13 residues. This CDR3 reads CASSQTPLDTQYF. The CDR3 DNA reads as TGCGCCAGCAGCCAAACCCCTTTGGATACGCAGTATTTT.

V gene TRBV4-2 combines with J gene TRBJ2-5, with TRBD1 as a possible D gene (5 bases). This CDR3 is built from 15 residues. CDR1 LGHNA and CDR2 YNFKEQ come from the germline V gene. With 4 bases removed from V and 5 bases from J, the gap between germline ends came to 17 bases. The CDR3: CASSLSWRKGETQYF. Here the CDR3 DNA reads TGTGCCAGCAGCCTTTCGTGGCGGAAGGGGGAGACCCAGTACTTC.

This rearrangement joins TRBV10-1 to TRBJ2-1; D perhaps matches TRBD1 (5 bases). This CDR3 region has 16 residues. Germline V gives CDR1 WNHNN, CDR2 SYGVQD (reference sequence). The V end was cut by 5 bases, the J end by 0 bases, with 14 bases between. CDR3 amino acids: CASSHRQLPSYNEQFF. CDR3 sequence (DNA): TGCGCCAGCAGTCATCGACAGCTACCCTCCTACAATGAGCAGTTCTTC.

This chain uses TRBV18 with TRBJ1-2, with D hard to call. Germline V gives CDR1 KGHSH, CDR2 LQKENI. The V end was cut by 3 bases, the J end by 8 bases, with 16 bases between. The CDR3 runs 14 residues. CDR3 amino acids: CASSPSLEDGGYTF. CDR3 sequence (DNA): TGTGCCAGCTCACCGAGCCTGGAGGATGGGGGCTACACCTTC.

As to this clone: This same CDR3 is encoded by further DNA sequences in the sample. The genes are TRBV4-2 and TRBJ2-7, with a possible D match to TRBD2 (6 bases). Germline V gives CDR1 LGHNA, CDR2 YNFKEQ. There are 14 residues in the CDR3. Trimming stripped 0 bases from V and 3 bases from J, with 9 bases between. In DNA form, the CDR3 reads TGTGCCAGCAGCCAAGATGGGGGAGGCTACGAGCAGTACTTC. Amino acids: CASSQDGGGYEQYF.

CDR3 amino acids: CASSPMKRNEKLFF. CDR3 coding DNA: TGTGCCAGCTCACCGATGAAGCGTAATGAAAAACTGTTTTTT. This sequence joins TRBV18 and TRBJ1-4; no reliable D call. CDR3 length: 14 residues. CDR1 and CDR2 from the germline V gene are KGHSH and LQKENI. The germline V and J ends were trimmed by 3 bases and 4 bases, with 9 bases remaining between them.